This is a list of T cell receptor beta chains from one sample in a study of cytomegalovirus exposure and HLA in healthy donors. The table came from immunoSEQ multiplex PCR; TCRdb's copy has only in-frame clones and leaves some out. The top ten clones hold approximately 5% of a sample with more than 95,000 clones, approximately 76% of them seen once. Sequencing input: PBMCs. The receptors derive from a woman younger than 30 in good health and CMV-seropositive. Both conserved end residues are part of each CDR3. A D gene is named only where the DNA matches it firmly. Rows give clone size only sometimes, using once, few, many, or a class for an expanded clone.

clone_size	d_call	j_call	v_call	cdr3_nt	cdr3_aa
-	-	TRBJ2-7	TRBV6-5	TGTGCCAGCAGTTACTCCGTACGGGTCTCCTACGAGCAGTACTTC	CASSYSVRVSYEQYF
-	-	TRBJ1-2	TRBV28	TGTGCCAGCAGTGGCTACAGGTCCACCGTTACTAACTATGGCTACACCTTC	CASSGYRSTVTNYGYTF
-	TRBD2	TRBJ2-1	TRBV6-1	TGTGCCAGCAGTGCGGGACTAGCGGGAGTTTTGAATGAGCAGTTCTTC	CASSAGLAGVLNEQFF
few	TRBD2	TRBJ2-3	TRBV5-4	TGTGCCAGCAGCCCGAGCGGGAGTGGGTCAGATACGCAGTATTTT	CASSPSGSGSDTQYF
-	-	TRBJ1-2	TRBV30	TGTGCCTGGAGTGTACAGGGAGGGAAGTATGGCTACCCCTTC	CAWSVQGGKYGYPF
few	TRBD2	TRBJ2-1	TRBV6-5	TGTGCCAGCAGTTTAGCGGGAGGGCCCGGTAATGAGCAGTTCTTC	CASSLAGGPGNEQFF
-	-	TRBJ1-2	TRBV18	TGTGCCAGCTCACCCTCGACAGATAACTATGGCTACACCTTC	CASSPSTDNYGYTF
-	TRBD2	TRBJ2-7	TRBV28	TGTGCCACTACCCCAAGCGGGAACTACGAGCAGTACTTC	CATTPSGNYEQYF
-	-	TRBJ1-1	TRBV5-1	TGCGCCAGCATACTAGGGTCAGAAAACACTGAAGCTTTCTTT	CASILGSENTEAFF
few	-	TRBJ2-5	TRBV7-9	TGTGCCAGCAGCTTTTGGCAGGAGACCCAGTACTTC	CASSFWQETQYF
-	TRBD1	TRBJ1-2	TRBV30	TGTGCCTGGAGTGTGGGACAGACTCGACGTGGCTACACCTTC	CAWSVGQTRRGYTF
-	TRBD1	TRBJ2-3	TRBV5-1	TGCGCCAGCACCTTGGGGACAGACACAGATACGCAGTATTTT	CASTLGTDTDTQYF
-	TRBD2	TRBJ2-3	TRBV19	TGTGCCAGTAGTTCCCTTGTGCTAGCGGTCACAGATACGCAGTATTTT	CASSSLVLAVTDTQYF
-	TRBD2	TRBJ2-1	TRBV30	TGTGCCTGGAGTCGTTCGGGTGGACTAGCTTCGATCTTC	CAWSRSGGLASIF
-	TRBD1	TRBJ1-2	TRBV7-3	TGTGCCAGCAGCACAGGGGGCAGTCAAGGCTACACCTTC	CASSTGGSQGYTF
-	TRBD2	TRBJ2-7	TRBV7-8	TGTGCCAGCAGCTTAGCCGGACTAGCGGGGAGCTCCTACGAGCAGTACTTC	CASSLAGLAGSSYEQYF
-	-	TRBJ2-1	TRBV6-5	TGTGCCAGCAGTTACGGCAGAAGCTCCTACAATGAGCAGTTCTTC	CASSYGRSSYNEQFF
-	-	TRBJ1-2	TRBV7-2	TGTGCCAGCAGCTTAGGACAGAGCTATGGCTACACCTTC	CASSLGQSYGYTF
once	-	TRBJ2-7	TRBV9	TGTGCCAGCAGCGTAGAGGAGGGTACCTACGAGCAGTACTTC	CASSVEEGTYEQYF
-	-	TRBJ2-7	TRBV30	TGTGCCTGGAGCCCCCAGGGGCCCTACGAGCAGTACTTC	CAWSPQGPYEQYF